Reported below is one T cell receptor beta chain. The count of this clone is one. No cognate antigen has been identified for it. Base qualities are not recorded, but no much larger clone differs from it by a single base. Measured from the cysteine to the phenylalanine, the CDR3 is 15 residues long. Only the CDR3 part of the read is kept: 45 bases, read in frame from the first base. V ends up 5 bases short and J 1 base short, with an unmatched junction base count of 4. CDR1 is given as GTSNPN and CDR2 as SVGIG, both from the germline V gene (reference sequence). Following the manufacturer's recommendations, the immunoSEQ kit was used to generate TCR beta libraries from genomic DNA. To prepare the libraries, a first multiplex PCR with proprietary primers was run, followed by a second PCR that added unique barcodes, and a bead cleanup was done after each round. Each sample batch included a kit-provided positive control reaction and a negative control reaction. The final libraries were assessed on an Agilent 4200 TapeStation D1000 ScreenTape, pooled by volume, and quantified by qPCR. Sequencing ran on an Illumina NextSeq500 with a MidOutput 150-cycle cartridge, using 156 Read1 and 15 Index1 cycles with kit custom primers. The pooled library was loaded at approximately 0.92 pM with around 20% PhiX control spiked in. In the source study's methods: Vendor-processed data were analyzed in R, and a clonotype was defined as all T cells sharing the same CDR3 nucleotide sequence. For clone abundance analyses, frequencies were normalized to the 10,000 most abundant clones per sample. Public T cell clones, averaging fewer than five per sample, were removed before analysis. Tumor-enriched and baseline blood-enriched clonotypes were defined by at least a 32-fold difference in abundance between compartments. A beta-binomial differential abundance model was used to identify clonotypes that were expanded or contracted between blood time points. Tumor-blood repertoire similarity was measured with the Baroni-Urbani and Buser coefficient, and groups were compared using two-tailed Wilcoxon tests in R. Not all clones reach the TCRdb copy of this immuneACCESS table, which keeps in-frame sequences only. Checked studies attribute under half of the gap to unresolved V genes and leave the rest unexplained. Clone size and the V and J calls come from that table; the DNA yielded D and trimming. For this sample there are about 150,000 clones; roughly nine tenths appear just once. The ten top clones hold 4.1% of the sample.

This entry belongs to a study of radiation and T cells in renal cell carcinoma (dated by TCRdb to 2020 to 2021). About the study as a whole: The samples were drawn from a clinical trial, where primary renal cell carcinomas were treated with 15 Gy of stereotactic body radiation therapy and then removed by nephrectomy 4 weeks afterward. In total, more than 50 samples underwent TCR beta sequencing: roughly 25 tumors plus 27 peripheral blood samples. Across all 50 or so samples, several million unique CDR3 nucleotide sequences, encoding 2,658,974 unique CDR3 amino acid sequences, were identified. What the work shows at the level of the full study, not this receptor alone: The single-armed trial design could not address effects of radiation dose or scheduling on the TCR repertoire. Because pretreatment tumor biopsies were not available, the study could not determine whether clonotypes were already present within the tumor at baseline. In blood, the top tumor clonotypes increased between baseline and 2 weeks post-radiation and then shrank by 4 weeks, which suggests that tumor-resident clones expanded only transiently. Changes in the blood repertoire were not tracked past 4 weeks after treatment.

The sample's time point, from its label and the paper: baseline pretreatment blood. What the treatment or condition label conveys for this sample: 15 Gy SBRT to primary tumor, nephrectomy 4 weeks later. Serial peripheral blood from radiation-treated patients was sampled at baseline, 2 weeks and 4 weeks after SBRT to track tumor-enriched clonotypes. Renal cell carcinoma with clear cell pathology was present in all patients. Genomic DNA for TCR sequencing was prepared using the QIAamp DNA Blood Mini Kit (Qiagen). Only samples passing all quality control checks were included in the analyses. The source of this sequence is a woman in her 70s with renal cell carcinoma. The source material was blood, sampled from a patient whose treatment included radiotherapy and nephrectomy. This chain joins TRBV30 to TRBJ2-3, with 12 central nucleotides matching TRBD2. The nucleotides read TGTGCCTGGTCCCGACTAGCGGGGGGCACAGATACGCAGTATTTT. Its translation is CAWSRLAGGTDTQYF.